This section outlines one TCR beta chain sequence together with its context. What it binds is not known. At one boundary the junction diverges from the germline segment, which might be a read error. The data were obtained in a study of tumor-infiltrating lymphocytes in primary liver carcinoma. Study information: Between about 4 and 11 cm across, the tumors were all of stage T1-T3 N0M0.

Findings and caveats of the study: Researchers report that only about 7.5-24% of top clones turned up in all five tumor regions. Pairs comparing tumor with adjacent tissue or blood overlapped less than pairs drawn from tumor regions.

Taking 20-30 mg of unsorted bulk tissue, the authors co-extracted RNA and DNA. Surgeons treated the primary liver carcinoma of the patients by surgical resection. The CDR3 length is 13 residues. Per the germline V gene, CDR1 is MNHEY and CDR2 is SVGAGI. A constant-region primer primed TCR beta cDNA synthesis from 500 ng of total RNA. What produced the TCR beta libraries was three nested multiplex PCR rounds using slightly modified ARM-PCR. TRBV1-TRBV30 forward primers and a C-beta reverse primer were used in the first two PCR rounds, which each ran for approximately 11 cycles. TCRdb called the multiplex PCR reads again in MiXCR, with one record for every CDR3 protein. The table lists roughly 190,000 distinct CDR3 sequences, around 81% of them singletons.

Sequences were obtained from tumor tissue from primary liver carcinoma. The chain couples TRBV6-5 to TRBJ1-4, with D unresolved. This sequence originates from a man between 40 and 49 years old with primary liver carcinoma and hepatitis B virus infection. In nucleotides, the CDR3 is TGTGCCACCCGGGTTGGGCCTAATGAAAAACTGTCTTTT. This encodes CATRVGPNEKLSF.